The sequence of this TCR beta chain was determined in a study of regulatory and conventional T cells in RAG deficiency. Points from the study as a whole: Omenn patients showed >80% Treg-Tconv overlap and shorter CDR3 lengths. Control T-cell subsets had markedly higher Shannon entropy and lower Simpson indices than RAG-deficient patients.

The assay was immunoSEQ multiplex PCR, and TCRdb's table has in-frame clones only and misses some. The top ten hold about an eighth of the sample, which has 34,000 or so clones, approximately 90% seen once. A word on this clone: What it binds is unknown.

CDR1 and CDR2 from the germline V gene are SGHRS and YFSETQ. J was trimmed by 5 bases and V by 4 bases; bases with no gene match: 12. The CDR3 has 15 residues. The data were also submitted as part of a second study, on regulatory T cells. This second study says: Primers: 52 TRBV forward and 13 TRBJ reverse. Patient repertoires had restricted TRB V-J pairs and skewed V and J usage, most in Tregs.

The sequence was collected from a human donor in good health. Sequences were obtained from CD8+ T cells sorted from blood. The genes are TRBV5-1 and TRBJ2-7; 7 nucleotides agree with TRBD1. CDR3 in DNA: TGCGCCAGCAGCACGGACAGGCTCCTCATCCACGAGCAGTACTTC. It codes for CASSTDRLLIHEQYF.